This T cell receptor beta chain was captured by sequencing in a study of blood T cell repertoires in COVID-19. Trimming stripped 3 bases from V and 2 bases from J, with 21 bases between. This CDR3 has 18 residues. Germline V lookup: CDR1 SNHLY, CDR2 FYNNEI. In the authors' methods: Amplification from reference gene primers served as the basis for estimated nucleated cell counts. The table came from immunoSEQ multiplex PCR; TCRdb's copy has only in-frame clones and leaves some out. V, J and clone size reflect that table, while D and trimming were determined from the DNA. The data contain some 350,000 clones, 89% of them singletons.

The origin of this receptor is a woman aged 25 to 39 with COVID-19, enrolled during active disease. Sequencing input: peripheral blood. The V gene is TRBV2, the J gene TRBJ2-3, with D possibly matching TRBD2 (5 bases). CDR3 protein: CASSESSSSGLYTDTQYF. The CDR3 DNA follows: TGTGCCAGCAGTGAGTCCTCCTCCTCCGGACTGTACACAGATACGCAGTATTTT.